This T cell receptor beta chain comes out of a study of OX40 agonist ivuxolimab in advanced cancers. The method was immunoSEQ multiplex PCR; TCRdb's version includes in-frame clones alone and lacks a portion of them. The sample includes 70,000 to 90,000 clones, nearly 85% of them seen just once. Trimming left V 0 bases short and J 5 bases short, with 15 bases between. This CDR3 is built from 15 residues. From germline, CDR1 is SGHRS and CDR2 YFSETQ. V is TRBV5-1 and J is TRBJ2-7; D is ambiguous. The TCR sequence derives from an adult with an advanced solid tumor such as melanoma, head and neck, liver or kidney cancer. Source: CD4+ or CD8+ T cells sorted from blood, taken in a trial of the OX40 agonist ivuxolimab. Here the CDR3 DNA reads TGCGCCAGCAGCTTGGCGGCGTCTAGAAGAGACGAGCAGTACTTC. It translates to CASSLAASRRDEQYF. The whole variable domain, filled in from reference TRBV5-1 and TRBJ2-7, reads KAGVTQTPRYLIKTRGQQVTLSCSPISGHRSVSWYQQTPGQGLQFLFEYFSETQRNKGNFPGRFSGRQFSNSRSEMNVSTLELGDSALYLCASSLAASRRDEQYFGPGTRLTVT.